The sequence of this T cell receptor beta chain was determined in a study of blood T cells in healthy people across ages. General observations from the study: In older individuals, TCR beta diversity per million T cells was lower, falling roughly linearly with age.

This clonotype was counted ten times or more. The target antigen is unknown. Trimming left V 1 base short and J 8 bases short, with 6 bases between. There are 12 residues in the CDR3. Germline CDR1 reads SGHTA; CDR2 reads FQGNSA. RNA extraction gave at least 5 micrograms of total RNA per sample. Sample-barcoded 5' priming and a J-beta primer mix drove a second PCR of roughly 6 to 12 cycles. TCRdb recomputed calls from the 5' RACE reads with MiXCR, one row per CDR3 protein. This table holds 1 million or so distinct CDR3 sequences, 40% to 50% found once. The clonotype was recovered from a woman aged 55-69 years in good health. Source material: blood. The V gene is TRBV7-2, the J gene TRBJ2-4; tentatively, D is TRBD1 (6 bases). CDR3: CASSLGQDIQYF. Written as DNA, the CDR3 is TGTGCCAGCAGCTTAGGACAGGACATTCAGTACTTC. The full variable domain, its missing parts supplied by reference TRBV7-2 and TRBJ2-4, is GAGVSQSPSNKVTEKGKDVELRCDPISGHTALYWYRQSLGQGLEFLIYFQGNSAPDKSGLPSDRFSAERTGGSVSTLTIQRTQQEDSAVYLCASSLGQDIQYFGAGTRLSVL.